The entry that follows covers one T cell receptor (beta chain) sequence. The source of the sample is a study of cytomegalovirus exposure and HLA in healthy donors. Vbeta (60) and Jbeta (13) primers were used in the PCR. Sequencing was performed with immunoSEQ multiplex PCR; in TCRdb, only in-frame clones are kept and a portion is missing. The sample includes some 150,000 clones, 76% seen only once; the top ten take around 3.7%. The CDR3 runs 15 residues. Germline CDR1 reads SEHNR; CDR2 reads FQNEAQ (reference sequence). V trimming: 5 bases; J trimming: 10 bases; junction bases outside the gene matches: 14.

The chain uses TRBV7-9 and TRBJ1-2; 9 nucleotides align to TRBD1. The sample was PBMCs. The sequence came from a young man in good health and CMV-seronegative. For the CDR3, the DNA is TGTGCCAGCAGCACTACTGGGACAGGGTGGTGGGACTACACCTTC. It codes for CASSTTGTGWWDYTF. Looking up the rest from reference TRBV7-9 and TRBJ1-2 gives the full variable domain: DTGVSQNPRHKITKRGQNVTFRCDPISEHNRLYWYRQTLGQGPEFLTYFQNEAQLEKSRLLSDRFSAERPKGSFSTLEIQRTEQGDSAMYLCASSTTGTGWWDYTFGSGTRLTVV.